A single sample is the source of the 9 T cell receptor beta chains below, sequenced in a study of T-cell reconstitution after alpha-beta-depleted transplantation in children. Using unique molecular identifiers, the investigators prepared the TCRbeta library. A single record per CDR3 protein comes from TCRdb applying MiXCR to the PCR reads. The repertoire holds hundreds of thousands of distinct CDR3 sequences, with approximately 20% as singletons. The sample here was PBMCs from the stem cell graft donor, taken from the stem cell graft. These receptors were obtained from a human donor who donated a stem cell graft to a child with acute lymphoblastic leukemia.

This clonotype was observed a few times. The chain recombines TRBV5-1 with TRBJ1-2, with TRBD1 matching over 7 bases. This CDR3 comprises 13 residues. CDR1 is SGHRS, CDR2 YFSETQ, per germline. Trimming at V came to 4 bases and at J to 4 bases, leaving 4 bases not matched to a gene. In DNA form, the CDR3 reads TGCGCCAGCAGCAAGACAGGGAGCTATGGCTACACCTTC. This codes for CASSKTGSYGYTF.

There are a few counts of this clonotype. The rearrangement links TRBV18 to TRBJ2-3; TRBD1 matches at 7 bases. Germline CDR1 reads KGHSH; CDR2 reads LQKENI. CDR3 length: 15 residues. Losses at the gene ends were 5 bases for V and 2 bases for J; bases not matched to a gene: 7. The DNA for the CDR3 is TGTGCCAGCTCAATCCTACAGGGGTACACAGATACGCAGTATTTT. Protein product: CASSILQGYTDTQYF.

This sequence joins TRBV7-6 and TRBJ1-5; 7 bases map to TRBD1. Per the germline V gene, CDR1 is SGHVS and CDR2 is FNYEAQ. J was trimmed by 9 bases and V by 5 bases; bases with no gene match: 4. The CDR3 totals 12 residues. DNA for the CDR3: TGTGCCAGCAGCCAGGGGGGAGCGCCCCAGCATTTT. Amino acid sequence: CASSQGGAPQHF.

This clonotype was observed a handful of times. V and J are TRBV20-1 and TRBJ2-7; maybe TRBD2 (6 bases). Between the trimmed V and J ends, which lost 3 bases and 0 bases, there was a span of 12 bases. This CDR3 spans 14 amino acids. The germline CDR1 and CDR2 sequences are DFQATT and SNEGSKA (reference sequence). CDR3 DNA sequence: TGCAGTGCTAGGGAGGGGACGACCTCCTACGAGCAGTACTTC. It yields the protein CSAREGTTSYEQYF.

The sample holds a few counts of this clonotype. The V call is TRBV18, the J call TRBJ2-1; 9 nucleotides match TRBD2. CDR3 length: 15 amino acids. J gave up 4 bases and V 3 bases, and 4 bases lay outside the gene matches. Looked up from germline, CDR1 is KGHSH and CDR2 is LQKENI. The CDR3 loop is CASSPSSGDYNEQFF. The CDR3 nucleotides read TGTGCCAGCTCACCCTCTAGCGGGGATTACAATGAGCAGTTCTTC.

The chain joins TRBV27 to TRBJ2-7; 10 bases agree with TRBD1. Unmatched junction bases numbered 14, after V lost 5 bases and J lost 4 bases. Germline lookup yields CDR1 MNHEY and CDR2 SMNVEV (reference sequence). This CDR3 contains 17 residues. In nucleotides, the CDR3 is TGTGCCAGCAGTCCACCCTCCGGGACAGGGGATGGGTACGAGCAGTACTTC. As protein: CASSPPSGTGDGYEQYF.

This clonotype appeared a few times. This rearrangement joins TRBV20-1 to TRBJ2-5; 10 nucleotides agree with TRBD2. V was clipped by 5 bases and J by 4 bases; unmatched bases: 4. Germline CDR1 DFQATT, CDR2 SNEGSKA (reference sequence). This CDR3 contains 13 residues. CDR3 region: CSAPSGSGETQYF. The CDR3 DNA is TGCAGTGCTCCTAGCGGGAGTGGAGAGACCCAGTACTTC.

The chain links TRBV7-6 to TRBJ2-5; 7 bases align to TRBD2. Germline V gene data show CDR1 as SGHVS and CDR2 as FNYEAQ. Trimming removed 4 bases from V and 4 bases from J; junction bases left unmatched: 9. The CDR3 runs to 15 residues. The CDR3 region is CASSSGGGDAETQYF. CDR3 DNA sequence: TGTGCCAGCAGCTCCGGCGGGGGAGACGCAGAGACCCAGTACTTC.

The table lists this clonotype with a few counts. The rearrangement joins TRBV7-9 to TRBJ2-7; D is undetermined. This CDR3 is built from 13 residues. Germline V gene data show CDR1 as SEHNR and CDR2 as FQNEAQ (reference sequence). Trimming shortened V by 5 bases and J by 4 bases, and 12 bases separated the two germline ends. This chain's CDR3 is CASSAGYPYEQYF. As DNA, the CDR3 is TGTGCCAGCAGCGCTGGGTACCCTTACGAGCAGTACTTC.